These 12 T cell receptor beta chains share one sample of origin, sequenced in a study of blood T cells in healthy people across ages. Together with a sample-barcoded 5' primer, a J-beta primer mix was included in a second PCR lasting roughly 6 to 12 cycles. TCRdb reprocessed the 5' RACE reads via MiXCR and lists one record per CDR3 protein. Of 800,000 or so distinct CDR3 sequences detected, approximately 25% appear once; the ten largest clones hold roughly 3.5%. These data were likewise used in another study, on T cells of mothers and their children.

The source material was blood. These receptors originate from a boy younger than 18 in good health.

This clonotype was detected a few times. V and J are TRBV15 and TRBJ1-1; no clear D. Trimming left V 4 bases short and J 1 base short, with 13 bases between. The CDR3 runs 15 residues. Germline V gene sequence: CDR1 LNHNV, CDR2 YYDKDF (reference sequence). This CDR3 reads CATSTGRTGNTEAFF. The CDR3 nucleotides read TGTGCCACCAGCACGGGTCGGACGGGGAACACTGAAGCTTTCTTT.

The rearrangement links TRBV11-3 to TRBJ2-6; 9 nucleotides match TRBD1. CDR1 SGHNT and CDR2 YENEEA come from the germline V gene. This CDR3 region has 18 residues. J lost 0 bases, V lost 1 base, and 4 bases had no gene match. As DNA, the CDR3 is TGTGCCAGCAGCTTAGTAGGGACAGGGAGCTCTGGGGCCAACGTCCTGACTTTC. Protein product: CASSLVGTGSSGANVLTF.

This clonotype was observed a few times. The chain is built from TRBV28 and TRBJ2-7, with D possibly TRBD1 on 5 matching bases. Trimming cost V 6 bases and J 0 bases, with 18 bases left between them. The germline V gene has CDR1 MDHEN and CDR2 SYDVKM. This CDR3 has 16 amino acids. The CDR3 bases are TGTGCCAGCAGGGGCGATGGGCAGGGCCTCTCCTACGAGCAGTACTTC. This encodes CASRGDGQGLSYEQYF.

The chain uses TRBV20-1 and TRBJ1-1; 10 positions match TRBD1. V was clipped by 3 bases and J by 0 bases; unmatched bases: 7. The germline V gene encodes CDR1 DFQATT and CDR2 SNEGSKA (reference sequence). The CDR3 has 16 amino acids. CDR3 coding DNA: TGCAGTGCTAGTCCGGGACAGGGGTACGTGAACACTGAAGCTTTCTTT. This gives the protein CSASPGQGYVNTEAFF.

On this clonotype itself: The junction differs from germline at one of its ends, possibly a read error. This chain joins TRBV4-3 and TRBJ2-2; possibly TRBD1 or TRBD2 for D (6 bases each). CDR1 and CDR2 from the germline V gene are LGHNA and YSLEER. The length of the CDR3 is 15 residues. The CDR3 is CASSQDRRGAGVLFF. For the CDR3, the DNA is TGCGCCAGCAGCCAAGATAGGAGGGGGGCCGGGGTGCTGTTTTTT.

This clonotype was observed a few times. V is TRBV12-3 or TRBV12-4 and J is TRBJ1-2; D gene uncertain. V was shortened by 6 bases and J by 4 bases, with 12 bases between the two germline ends. The CDR3 extends over 13 amino acids. The CDR3 DNA sequence: TGTGCCAGCAGCAAGCCGGGCCTCTATGGCTACACCTTC. Translation: CASSKPGLYGYTF.

The table lists this clonotype with a few counts. The V call is TRBV4-2, the J call TRBJ2-1, with D unclear. The CDR3 runs 17 residues. The V gene lost 1 base and the J gene lost 0 bases, with 13 bases spanning the gap. Germline CDR1 is LGHNA and CDR2 is YNFKEQ. The CDR3 reads CASSQGSSFDSYNEQFF. In DNA form, the CDR3 reads TGTGCCAGCAGCCAAGGGAGTTCTTTTGACTCCTACAATGAGCAGTTCTTC.

With regard to this clonotype: This may be a read error, as it is one base from a much larger clone. V usage is TRBV5-6 and J usage is TRBJ2-5; 9 positions agree with TRBD1. With the DNA end fitting TRBJ2-7 better, the J assignment may be wrong. The CDR3 sequence is 14 residues long. Per the germline V gene, CDR1 is SGHDT and CDR2 is YYEEEE. The CDR3 spells CASSFGTGYYEQYF. DNA of the CDR3: TGTGCCAGCAGCTTCGGGACAGGGTACTACGAGCAGTACTTC.

This clonotype has a handful of counts. This sequence joins TRBV6-5 and TRBJ2-1; 7 bases map to TRBD2. This CDR3 comprises 17 residues. The junction had 11 bases not matched to a gene; V was cut back by 2 bases and J by 4 bases. Germline-derived CDR1 and CDR2 are MNHEY and SVGAGI. In nucleotides, the CDR3 is TGTGCCAGCAGTTACACCCCGAGCGGGGCTACATACAATGAGCAGTTCTTC. It specifies CASSYTPSGATYNEQFF.

Only a few counts were recorded for this clonotype. The chain carries TRBV7-9 and TRBJ2-4, with 9 bases that match TRBD2. V lost 5 bases, J lost 4 bases, and 9 bases stayed unmatched. The germline V gene encodes CDR1 SEHNR and CDR2 FQNEAQ (reference sequence). This CDR3 spans 16 amino acids. The CDR3 region has the DNA TGTGCCAGCAGCCCCGCCCAGACTAGCGGAAAAAACATTCAGTACTTC. Amino acids: CASSPAQTSGKNIQYF.

The rearrangement joins TRBV10-3 to TRBJ1-2; D perhaps matches TRBD1 (5 bases). V dropped 2 bases and J dropped 0 bases, with 10 bases sitting between them. Germline CDR1 reads ENHRY; CDR2 reads SYGVKD. The CDR3 spans 15 residues. As DNA, the CDR3 is TGTGCCATCAGTGAGGACAGCGGTACTAACTATGGCTACACCTTC. It translates to CAISEDSGTNYGYTF.

This clonotype showed up just a few times. The J gene is TRBJ2-5, the V gene TRBV7-2; 8 bases agree with TRBD2. The DNA end favors TRBJ2-1, so the J call may be wrong. The CDR3 runs to 18 residues. Per the germline V gene, CDR1 is SGHTA and CDR2 is FQGNSA. The CDR3 coding sequence is TGTGCCAGCAGCTATAGCGGGGAAGACGAAAGAATTTACAATGAGCAGTTCTTC. This gives the protein CASSYSGEDERIYNEQFF.